This TCR beta chain was captured by sequencing in a study of T cell responses to AZD1222 COVID-19 vaccine. The protocol was immunoSEQ multiplex PCR, while the TCRdb copy is restricted to in-frame clones and leaves out a portion. In the table there are 120,000 to 150,000 clones, 70% to 90% of which are singletons. V lost 2 bases, J lost 1 base, and 10 bases stayed unmatched. Germline assignment: CDR1 LGHNT and CDR2 FRNRAP. The CDR3 spans 17 residues. Study-wide findings and caveats: There were repertoire samples only from the period after the peak T cell response.

A note on this clone: The antigen is unknown.

This material consisted of peripheral blood, taken on day 0 of MenACWY control vaccination. The sequence was collected from an adult in good health. The J gene is TRBJ2-7, the V gene TRBV12-5; 8 nucleotides line up with TRBD2. The CDR3 DNA is TGTGCTAGTGGTTTGAGGCCGGGACTAGGCGGGTCCTACGAGCAGTACTTC. This sequence encodes CASGLRPGLGGSYEQYF.